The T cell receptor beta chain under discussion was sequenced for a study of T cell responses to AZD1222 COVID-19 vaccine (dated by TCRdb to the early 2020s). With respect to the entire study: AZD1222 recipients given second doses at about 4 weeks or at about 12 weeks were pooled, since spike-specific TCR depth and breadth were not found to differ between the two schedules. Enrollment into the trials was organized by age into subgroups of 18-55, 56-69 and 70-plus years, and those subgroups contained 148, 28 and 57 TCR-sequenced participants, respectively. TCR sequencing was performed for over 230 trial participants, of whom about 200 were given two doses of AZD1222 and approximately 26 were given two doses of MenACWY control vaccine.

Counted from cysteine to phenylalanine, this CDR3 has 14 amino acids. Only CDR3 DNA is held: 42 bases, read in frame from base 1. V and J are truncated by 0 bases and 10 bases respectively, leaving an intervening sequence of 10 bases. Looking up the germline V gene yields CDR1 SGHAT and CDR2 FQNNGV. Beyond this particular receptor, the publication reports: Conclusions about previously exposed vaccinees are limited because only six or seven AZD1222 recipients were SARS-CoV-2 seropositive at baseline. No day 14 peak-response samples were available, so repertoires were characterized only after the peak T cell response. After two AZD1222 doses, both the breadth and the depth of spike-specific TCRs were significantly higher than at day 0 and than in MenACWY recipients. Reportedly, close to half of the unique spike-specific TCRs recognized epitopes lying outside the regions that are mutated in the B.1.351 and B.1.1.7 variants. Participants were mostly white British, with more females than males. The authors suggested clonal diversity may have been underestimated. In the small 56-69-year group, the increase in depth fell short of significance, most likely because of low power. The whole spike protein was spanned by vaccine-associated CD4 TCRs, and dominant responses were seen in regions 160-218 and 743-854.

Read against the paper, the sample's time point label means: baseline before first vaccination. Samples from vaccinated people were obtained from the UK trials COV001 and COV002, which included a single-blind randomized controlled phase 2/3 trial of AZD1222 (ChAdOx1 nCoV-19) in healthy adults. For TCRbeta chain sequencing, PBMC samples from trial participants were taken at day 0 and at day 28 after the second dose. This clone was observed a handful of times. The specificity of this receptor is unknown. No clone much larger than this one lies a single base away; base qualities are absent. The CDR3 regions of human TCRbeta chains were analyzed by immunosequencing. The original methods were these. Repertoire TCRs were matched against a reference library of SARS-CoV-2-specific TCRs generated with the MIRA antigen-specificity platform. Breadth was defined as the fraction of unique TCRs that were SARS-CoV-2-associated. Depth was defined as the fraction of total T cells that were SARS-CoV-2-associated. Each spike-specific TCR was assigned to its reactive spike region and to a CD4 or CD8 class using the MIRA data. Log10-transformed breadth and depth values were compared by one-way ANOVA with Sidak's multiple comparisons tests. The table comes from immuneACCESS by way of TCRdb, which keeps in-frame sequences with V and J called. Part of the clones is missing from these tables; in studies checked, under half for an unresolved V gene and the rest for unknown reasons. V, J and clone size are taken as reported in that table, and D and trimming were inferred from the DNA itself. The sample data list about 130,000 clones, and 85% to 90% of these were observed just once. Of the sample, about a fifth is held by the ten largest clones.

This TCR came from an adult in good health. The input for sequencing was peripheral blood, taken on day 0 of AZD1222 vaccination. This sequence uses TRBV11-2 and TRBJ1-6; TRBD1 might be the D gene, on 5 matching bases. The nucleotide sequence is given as TGTGCCAGCAGCTTAGAGGGCAGGGACTCACCCCTCCACTTT. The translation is CASSLEGRDSPLHF. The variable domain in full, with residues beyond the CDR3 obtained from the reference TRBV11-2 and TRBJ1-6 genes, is EAGVAQSPRYKIIEKRQSVAFWCNPISGHATLYWYQQILGQGPKLLIQFQNNGVVDDSQLPKDRFSAERLKGVDSTLKIQPAKLEDSAVYLCASSLEGRDSPLHFGNGTRLTVT.